This TCR beta chain was recovered during a study of PD-1 blockade in classical Hodgkin lymphoma. CDR1 is ENHRY, CDR2 SYGVKD, per germline. The V end lost 8 bases, the J end lost 4 bases, and 14 bases lay between the germline ends. The CDR3 spans 13 residues. Noted time point: cycle 4 day 1 (C4D1), after 5 to 7 weeks of nivolumab. Following autologous stem cell transplantation, relapse occurred in every patient, and exposure to brentuximab vedotin varied. Profiling relied on immunoSEQ multiplex PCR, and the TCRdb table lists in-frame clones only, not all of them. The table has 80,000 to 95,000 clones, over 80% seen once.

This chain joins TRBV10-3 and TRBJ1-1; D not certain. The TCR originated in a human donor with classical Hodgkin lymphoma. The material was peripheral blood mononuclear cells (PBMCs), obtained before the fourth cycle of nivolumab. The CDR3 nucleotides read TGTGCCATCGCCTCGGGTTGGGGCACTGAAGCTTTCTTT. It yields the protein CAIASGWGTEAFF.